This TCR beta chain was recorded in a study of cytomegalovirus exposure and HLA in healthy donors. Among the donors, all were healthy bone marrow donors. Study-level points and caveats: A list of 164 TCR beta chains associated with cytomegalovirus was given. Researchers reported in a later analysis that a missense DCLRE1C variant was tied to TCR beta V- and J-gene trimming. The only immune exposure information that was available was CMV serostatus.

Researchers ran the PCR with 60 Vbeta and 13 Jbeta primers. Method: immunoSEQ multiplex PCR; TCRdb's copy keeps in-frame clones and lacks some. The sample has 180,000 or so clones. CDR1 KGHSH and CDR2 LQKENI come from the germline V gene. J gave up 1 base and V 5 bases, and 5 bases lay outside the gene matches. This CDR3 contains 15 residues. In regard to this clone: Its specificity is not known.

The rearrangement links TRBV18 to TRBJ1-1, with 9 bases matching TRBD1. This clonotype originated in a boy aged 10-17 years in good health and CMV-seronegative. The specimen was PBMCs. The CDR3 loop reads CASSAYRGRNTEAFF. In DNA, the CDR3 is TGTGCCAGCTCAGCATACAGGGGGCGGAACACTGAAGCTTTCTTT.